The rows below give T cell receptor beta chains drawn from one sample of a study of cytomegalovirus exposure and HLA in healthy donors. Data came from immunoSEQ multiplex PCR; TCRdb stores just in-frame clones and leaves some out. The table records approximately 160,000 clones, over 75% of them present only once. Sequencing was performed on PBMCs. The receptors come from a male donor in good health and CMV-seronegative. CDR3s include the opening cysteine and the closing phenylalanine or tryptophan. Each record gives: clone size, D gene, V gene, J gene, CDR3 DNA, CDR3 protein. A D gene is named only where the DNA matches it firmly. Not every row has a clone size; where given, it reads once, few, many or a size class.

clone_size: -
d_call: -
v_call: TRBV5-1
j_call: TRBJ2-1
cdr3_nt: TGCGCCAGCAGCTTCGGTGCCCCTTACAATGAGCAGTTCTTC
cdr3_aa: CASSFGAPYNEQFF

clone_size: -
d_call: -
v_call: TRBV6-1
j_call: TRBJ1-1
cdr3_nt: TGTGCCAGCAGTGAAGGGCAGCGCCTGGTTACTGAAGCTTTCTTT
cdr3_aa: CASSEGQRLVTEAFF

clone_size: -
d_call: -
v_call: TRBV7-9
j_call: TRBJ2-7
cdr3_nt: TGTGCCAGCAGCTGGACAGCGAGCTCCTACGAGCAGTACTTC
cdr3_aa: CASSWTASSYEQYF

clone_size: -
d_call: -
v_call: TRBV6-6
j_call: TRBJ1-5
cdr3_nt: TGTGCCAGCAGTTCCCTGACAGCGTATGACAATCAGCCCCAGCATTTT
cdr3_aa: CASSSLTAYDNQPQHF

clone_size: -
d_call: -
v_call: TRBV6-1
j_call: TRBJ1-4
cdr3_nt: TGTGCCAGCAGTGAAGGCTGGGGGACAGAAAAACTGTTTTTT
cdr3_aa: CASSEGWGTEKLFF

clone_size: -
d_call: -
v_call: TRBV7-6
j_call: TRBJ2-2
cdr3_nt: TGTGCCAGCAGCCGTGGGGCTTCGAACACCGGGGAGCTGTTTTTT
cdr3_aa: CASSRGASNTGELFF

clone_size: -
d_call: TRBD1
v_call: TRBV5-6
j_call: TRBJ1-2
cdr3_nt: TGTGCCAGCAGCGGGACAGGGAAAGGATATGGCTACACCTTC
cdr3_aa: CASSGTGKGYGYTF

clone_size: -
d_call: TRBD1
v_call: TRBV5-1
j_call: TRBJ1-5
cdr3_nt: TGCGCCAGCAGCTTGATAGGGGGCCGCAATCAGCCCCAGCATTTT
cdr3_aa: CASSLIGGRNQPQHF

clone_size: -
d_call: TRBD2
v_call: TRBV10-3
j_call: TRBJ2-3
cdr3_nt: TGTGCCATCAGTGAGTATCGGACTAGCGGCACAGATACGCAGTATTTT
cdr3_aa: CAISEYRTSGTDTQYF

clone_size: -
d_call: TRBD2
v_call: TRBV7-9
j_call: TRBJ2-7
cdr3_nt: TGTGCCAGCAGCTTAGTAGCGGGACCCTACGAGCAGTACTTC
cdr3_aa: CASSLVAGPYEQYF

clone_size: -
d_call: -
v_call: TRBV9
j_call: TRBJ2-3
cdr3_nt: TGTGCCAGCAGCCTATGGGTAGCGGCCAGCACAGATACGCAGTATTTT
cdr3_aa: CASSLWVAASTDTQYF

clone_size: -
d_call: TRBD1
v_call: TRBV7-2
j_call: TRBJ2-1
cdr3_nt: TGTGCCAGCAGCCCGGGACAGGGCCCCTACAATGAGCAGTTCTTC
cdr3_aa: CASSPGQGPYNEQFF

clone_size: -
d_call: -
v_call: TRBV6-1
j_call: TRBJ1-4
cdr3_nt: TGTGCCAGCAGGGTCGGGGAAAAACTGTTTTTT
cdr3_aa: CASRVGEKLFF

clone_size: -
d_call: TRBD2
v_call: TRBV5-1
j_call: TRBJ2-3
cdr3_nt: TGCGCCAGCAGCTTGTTTCCAGCGGGAGGCACAGATACGCAGTATTTT
cdr3_aa: CASSLFPAGGTDTQYF

clone_size: -
d_call: -
v_call: TRBV7-9
j_call: TRBJ2-3
cdr3_nt: TGTTCCAGCAGCTTAGACTTACAGGGCCGTAGACTGGGTACGCAGTATTTT
cdr3_aa: CSSSLDLQGRRLGTQYF

clone_size: -
d_call: TRBD2
v_call: TRBV13
j_call: TRBJ2-1
cdr3_nt: TGTGCCAGCTGCCTAAGCGGGAGGGAACTACACAATGAGCAGTTCTTC
cdr3_aa: CASCLSGRELHNEQFF

clone_size: -
d_call: -
v_call: TRBV29-1
j_call: TRBJ2-1
cdr3_nt: TGCAGCGTTGGCGGACAGTACAATGAGCAGTTCTTC
cdr3_aa: CSVGGQYNEQFF

clone_size: -
d_call: -
v_call: TRBV19
j_call: TRBJ1-1
cdr3_nt: TGTGCCAGTAGTACCCAGGGAATGAACACTGAAGCTTTCTTT
cdr3_aa: CASSTQGMNTEAFF

clone_size: -
d_call: -
v_call: TRBV7-9
j_call: TRBJ1-1
cdr3_nt: TGTTCCAGCAGCTTAGGTGGAGGTACTGAAGCTTTCTTT
cdr3_aa: CSSSLGGGTEAFF

clone_size: -
d_call: -
v_call: TRBV4-3
j_call: TRBJ2-6
cdr3_nt: TGCGCCAGCAGCCAAGTGGCGGGAACCGGGGCCAACGTCCTGACTTTC
cdr3_aa: CASSQVAGTGANVLTF

clone_size: -
d_call: TRBD1
v_call: TRBV9
j_call: TRBJ1-1
cdr3_nt: TGTGCCAGCAGCGGCCACCAGGGGGTTCACACTGAAGCTTTCTTT
cdr3_aa: CASSGHQGVHTEAFF

clone_size: once
d_call: TRBD1
v_call: TRBV5-5
j_call: TRBJ1-6
cdr3_nt: TGTGCCAGCAGCCTAGGACAGGGGGGTTTTAATTCACCCCTCCACTTT
cdr3_aa: CASSLGQGGFNSPLHF

clone_size: -
d_call: TRBD1
v_call: TRBV7-9
j_call: TRBJ2-5
cdr3_nt: TGTGCCAGCAGCCAAGGGACAGGGGTGCGAGAGACCCAGTACTTC
cdr3_aa: CASSQGTGVRETQYF

clone_size: -
d_call: TRBD1
v_call: TRBV5-1
j_call: TRBJ2-1
cdr3_nt: TGCGCCAGCAGCTTGGGGGGAGGAGACAGGGGTTCCCATGAGCAGTTCTTC
cdr3_aa: CASSLGGGDRGSHEQFF

clone_size: -
d_call: TRBD2
v_call: TRBV27
j_call: TRBJ2-1
cdr3_nt: TGTGCCAGCAGTTTATTGACTAGCTTGTACAATGAGCAGTTCTTC
cdr3_aa: CASSLLTSLYNEQFF

clone_size: -
d_call: TRBD2
v_call: TRBV19
j_call: TRBJ2-1
cdr3_nt: TGTGCCAGTAGTAAGACTAGCGGGGGATCCACTGATGAGCAGTTCTTC
cdr3_aa: CASSKTSGGSTDEQFF

clone_size: few
d_call: -
v_call: TRBV9
j_call: TRBJ1-4
cdr3_nt: TGTGCCAGCAGCCTATCGGACAGTGTGAATGAAAAACTGTTTTTT
cdr3_aa: CASSLSDSVNEKLFF

clone_size: -
d_call: -
v_call: TRBV4-3
j_call: TRBJ1-3
cdr3_nt: TGCGCCAGCAGCCAAGGGCCCAAGGGGTCCTTGGGAAACACCATATATTTT
cdr3_aa: CASSQGPKGSLGNTIYF

clone_size: -
d_call: -
v_call: TRBV2
j_call: TRBJ2-5
cdr3_nt: TGTGCCAGCAGTACCCCCAGGGGCCAAGAGACCCAGTACTTC
cdr3_aa: CASSTPRGQETQYF

clone_size: -
d_call: TRBD1
v_call: TRBV19
j_call: TRBJ1-4
cdr3_nt: TGTGCCAGTAGTCCTCGACAGGGTTCTGCAACTAATGAAAAACTGTTTTTT
cdr3_aa: CASSPRQGSATNEKLFF

clone_size: few
d_call: TRBD1
v_call: TRBV7-8
j_call: TRBJ1-5
cdr3_nt: TGTGCCAGCAGCCCGCAGACAGGGGGCGCGAGGAATCAGCCCCAGCATTTT
cdr3_aa: CASSPQTGGARNQPQHF

clone_size: -
d_call: TRBD2
v_call: TRBV19
j_call: TRBJ2-1
cdr3_nt: TGTGCCAGTAGTAGCCTCGGTGCGGGAGATCGTGATGAGCAGTTCTTC
cdr3_aa: CASSSLGAGDRDEQFF

clone_size: -
d_call: TRBD1
v_call: TRBV11-2
j_call: TRBJ2-7
cdr3_nt: TGTGCCAGCAGCTCCAGAACCCGGGACAGCCCCTACGAGCAGTACTTC
cdr3_aa: CASSSRTRDSPYEQYF

clone_size: -
d_call: -
v_call: TRBV5-5
j_call: TRBJ1-2
cdr3_nt: TGTGCCAGCAGTGTGGGGGGGTATGGCTACACCTTC
cdr3_aa: CASSVGGYGYTF

clone_size: -
d_call: -
v_call: TRBV7-9
j_call: TRBJ2-5
cdr3_nt: TGTGCCAGCAGCTCCCCCCCCCTAGCGAACCAAGAGACCCAGTACTTC
cdr3_aa: CASSSPPLANQETQYF

clone_size: -
d_call: -
v_call: TRBV12-2
j_call: TRBJ1-5
cdr3_nt: TGTGCAAGTCGCTTAAGGGGGGGAGGGGAATGCAATCAGCCCCAGCATTTT
cdr3_aa: CASRLRGGGECNQPQHF